The rows below give T cell receptor beta chains drawn from one sample of a study of cytomegalovirus exposure and HLA in healthy donors. Assay: immunoSEQ multiplex PCR; the TCRdb copy retains only in-frame clones and omits some. The sample includes 100,000 to 120,000 clones, roughly 84% of them seen just once. Sequences were obtained from PBMCs. The receptor set was obtained from a woman between 18 and 29 years old in good health and CMV-seronegative. CDR3s include the opening cysteine and the closing phenylalanine or tryptophan. A D gene is named only where the DNA matches it firmly. A clone size is listed for some rows: how often the clone was seen (once, few, many), or a class if it is expanded.

TGCAGCGTTGAAGTACGGTTTGGTGAGCAGTTCTTC | CSVEVRFGEQFF | . | TRBV29-1 | . | TRBJ2-1
TGTGCCAGCAGCGCTTCAGGAGCGGGGGTCACAGATACGCAGTATTTT | CASSASGAGVTDTQYF | . | TRBV9 | TRBD2 | TRBJ2-3
TGTGCCAGCACCACGGGACTTACGTACGAGCAGTACTTC | CASTTGLTYEQYF | . | TRBV6-5 | . | TRBJ2-7
TGTGCCAGCAGTCTACTAGCGGGGAAACAAGAGACCCAGTACTTC | CASSLLAGKQETQYF | . | TRBV2 | TRBD2 | TRBJ2-5
TGTGCCAGCAGCGAGGGGGCGCGGGCTTTCTTT | CASSEGARAFF | . | TRBV27 | TRBD1 | TRBJ1-1
TGCGCCAGCAGCTTGGGGTCAGAAATGAACACTGAAGCTTTCTTT | CASSLGSEMNTEAFF | . | TRBV5-1 | . | TRBJ1-1
TGTGCCTGGAGTCAAGGGACAGCGAATGAAAAACTGTTTTTT | CAWSQGTANEKLFF | . | TRBV30 | TRBD1 | TRBJ1-4
TGTGCCATCAGTGGGGCGACGGGGAATGAGGCTTTCTTT | CAISGATGNEAFF | . | TRBV10-3 | . | TRBJ1-1
TGTGCCAGCAGTTCAGGACAGTATAGCAATCAGCCCCAGCATTTT | CASSSGQYSNQPQHF | . | TRBV27 | . | TRBJ1-5
TGTGCCAGCAGTCGACAGGAAGGTCAGCCCCAGCATTTT | CASSRQEGQPQHF | . | TRBV28 | . | TRBJ1-5
TGTGCCAGCAGCACGTCGGACATAAACTCCTACGAGCAGTACTTC | CASSTSDINSYEQYF | . | TRBV11-2 | . | TRBJ2-7
TGTGCCAGCTCACCACGCCAGGGCGAGCAGTACTTC | CASSPRQGEQYF | . | TRBV18 | . | TRBJ2-7
TGCGCCAGCAGGCCGGACATTGACTATGGCTACACCTTC | CASRPDIDYGYTF | once | TRBV5-1 | . | TRBJ1-2
TGTGCCAGTAAGCGGCGGGAGGGAGGCCATGGCTACACCTTC | CASKRREGGHGYTF | . | TRBV19 | . | TRBJ1-2
TGCGCCAGCAGCTCCAACCGGGACAGGGCATTAGATGAGCAGTTCTTC | CASSSNRDRALDEQFF | . | TRBV5-1 | TRBD1 | TRBJ2-1
TGTGCCATCAACAGGGATAACACCGGGGAGCTGTTTTTT | CAINRDNTGELFF | . | TRBV10-3 | . | TRBJ2-2
TGCAGCGGCCAGACAGTTAACTATGGCTACACCTTC | CSGQTVNYGYTF | . | TRBV29-1 | . | TRBJ1-2
TGTGCCAGCAGGAGCCAGACAGTGAACACCGGGGAGCTGTTTTTT | CASRSQTVNTGELFF | . | TRBV7-6 | . | TRBJ2-2
TGTGCCAGCAGCTTAGCCCCGGGGGGGCTCTACGAGCAGTACTTC | CASSLAPGGLYEQYF | . | TRBV7-2 | TRBD2 | TRBJ2-7
TGTGCCAGCAGCCTCAGGGCGTTCTACGAGCAGTACTTC | CASSLRAFYEQYF | . | TRBV6-1 | . | TRBJ2-7
TGTGCCAGCGGTGGGACAGGGGAAACGAACACTGAAGCTTTCTTT | CASGGTGETNTEAFF | . | TRBV28 | TRBD1 | TRBJ1-1
TGTGCCAGTTCGGTTCCTTTCGAAGCTTTCTTT | CASSVPFEAFF | once | TRBV28 | . | TRBJ1-1
TGTGCCAGCAGCGAGTCCCCCGGGGGAACTGAAGCTTTCTTT | CASSESPGGTEAFF | . | TRBV4-2 | . | TRBJ1-1
TGCAGTGCGGAGCTCACGGATACGCAGTATTTT | CSAELTDTQYF | . | TRBV20-1 | . | TRBJ2-3
TGCGCCAGCAGCTTGGGGAGCGTCACAACTAATGAAAAACTGTTTTTT | CASSLGSVTTNEKLFF | once | TRBV5-1 | . | TRBJ1-4
TGTGCCAGCCGGACTAGCGGATTCACAGATACGCAGTATTTT | CASRTSGFTDTQYF | . | TRBV28 | TRBD2 | TRBJ2-3
TGTGCCAGCGTAGGGGGCCCTGGAAACACCATATATTTT | CASVGGPGNTIYF | . | TRBV28 | TRBD1 | TRBJ1-3
TGTGCCAGCAGCTTACTAGCGGGGGGGGACAATGAGCAGTTCTTC | CASSLLAGGDNEQFF | . | TRBV7-3 | TRBD2 | TRBJ2-1
TGTGCCAGCAGCGGAAACAGGGGGAAGGATACGCAGTATTTT | CASSGNRGKDTQYF | few | TRBV11-2 | TRBD1 | TRBJ2-3
TGTGCCAGCTCACCGAATCCTCAGGGTAACTATGGCTACACCTTC | CASSPNPQGNYGYTF | once | TRBV18 | . | TRBJ1-2
TGCGCCAGCAGCTTGGAGGCGGAGCCTACCACCTACGAGCAGTACTTC | CASSLEAEPTTYEQYF | . | TRBV5-1 | . | TRBJ2-7
TGTGCCAGCAGTCCCACTCAGGGGACATGGACTGAAGCTTTCTTT | CASSPTQGTWTEAFF | . | TRBV2 | . | TRBJ1-1
TGTGCCAGCAGTCCCCAGGGGAATCAGCCCCAGCATTTT | CASSPQGNQPQHF | . | TRBV27 | . | TRBJ1-5
TGTGCCAGCAGCTTAGTACAGGGTCTATGGAACGAGCAGTACTTC | CASSLVQGLWNEQYF | once | TRBV7-6 | . | TRBJ2-7
TGTGCCATCAGTGAGCCCAGGGTCGAGTTGGACACTGAAGCTTTCTTT | CAISEPRVELDTEAFF | . | TRBV10-3 | . | TRBJ1-1
TGCGCCAGCACCGGGGGTTCTGACGAGCAGTACTTC | CASTGGSDEQYF | . | TRBV5-1 | . | TRBJ2-7
TGCGCCAGCAGCTTGCGACTAGCGGGCCTAAGCAATTACAATGAGCAGTTCTTC | CASSLRLAGLSNYNEQFF | . | TRBV4-1 | TRBD2 | TRBJ2-1
TGTGCCAGTAGTATAGTCCCGCTCCCGGGGTACACTGAAGCTTTCTTT | CASSIVPLPGYTEAFF | . | TRBV19 | . | TRBJ1-1
TGTGCCAGCAATGGCGGGACGCCCTATGGCTACACCTTC | CASNGGTPYGYTF | few | TRBV25-1 | . | TRBJ1-2
TGTGCCAGCAGCGTAGAGCACAGCTCGGCTGAAGCTTTCTTT | CASSVEHSSAEAFF | . | TRBV9 | . | TRBJ1-1
TGTGCCAGCACCGAGTGGGGGACAGCCGCCATGAACACTGAAGCTTTCTTT | CASTEWGTAAMNTEAFF | . | TRBV9 | TRBD1 | TRBJ1-1
TGTGCCATCTTGACAGCTTCCGGCTACACCTTC | CAILTASGYTF | . | TRBV27 | . | TRBJ1-2
TGCAGCGTTGAAGGAGGCAGGGACTATGGCTACACCTTC | CSVEGGRDYGYTF | few | TRBV29-1 | . | TRBJ1-2
TGTGCCAGCAGCTCCGGACTTTACTACGAGCAGTACTTC | CASSSGLYYEQYF | . | TRBV7-2 | . | TRBJ2-7
TGTGCCAGCAGCCGACAGGTTTACAATGAGCAGTTCTTC | CASSRQVYNEQFF | . | TRBV6-1 | . | TRBJ2-1
TGTGCCAGCAGTCTACAGGGTGTGAACACTGAAGCTTTCTTT | CASSLQGVNTEAFF | . | TRBV2 | . | TRBJ1-1